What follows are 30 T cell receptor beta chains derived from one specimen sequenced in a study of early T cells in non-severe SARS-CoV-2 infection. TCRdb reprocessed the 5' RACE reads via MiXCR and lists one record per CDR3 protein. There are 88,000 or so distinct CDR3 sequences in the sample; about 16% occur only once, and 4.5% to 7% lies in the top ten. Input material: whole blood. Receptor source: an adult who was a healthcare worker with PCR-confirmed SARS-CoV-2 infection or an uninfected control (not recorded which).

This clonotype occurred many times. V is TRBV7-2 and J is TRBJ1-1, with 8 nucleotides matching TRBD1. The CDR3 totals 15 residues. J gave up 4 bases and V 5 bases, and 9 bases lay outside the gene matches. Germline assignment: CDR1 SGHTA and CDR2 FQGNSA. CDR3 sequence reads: CASSLRTGQGTEAFF. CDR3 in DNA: TGTGCCAGCAGCCTAAGGACAGGGCAGGGCACTGAAGCTTTCTTT. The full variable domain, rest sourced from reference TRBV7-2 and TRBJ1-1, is GAGVSQSPSNKVTEKGKDVELRCDPISGHTALYWYRQSLGQGLEFLIYFQGNSAPDKSGLPSDRFSAERTGGSVSTLTIQRTQQEDSAVYLCASSLRTGQGTEAFFGQGTRLTVV.

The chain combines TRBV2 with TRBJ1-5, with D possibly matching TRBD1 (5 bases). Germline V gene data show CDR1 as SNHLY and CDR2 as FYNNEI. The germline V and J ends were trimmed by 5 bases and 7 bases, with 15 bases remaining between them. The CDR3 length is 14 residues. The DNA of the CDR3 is TGTGCCAGCAGTAAGGACGCGGGGGGACAGCCCCAGCATTTT. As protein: CASSKDAGGQPQHF.

The CDR3: CASSQVRRETQYF. For the CDR3, the DNA is TGCGCCAGCAGCCAAGTGCGGAGAGAGACCCAGTACTTC. The chain combines TRBV4-1 with TRBJ2-5; no reliable D call. Germline-derived CDR1 and CDR2 are MGHRA and YSYEKL. The CDR3 has 13 residues. Trimming cost V 1 base and J 4 bases, with 7 bases left between them.

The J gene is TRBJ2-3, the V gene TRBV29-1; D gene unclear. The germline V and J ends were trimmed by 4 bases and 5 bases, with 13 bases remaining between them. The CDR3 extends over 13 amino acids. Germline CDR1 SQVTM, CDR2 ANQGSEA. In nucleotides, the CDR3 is TGCAGCGTTGCCCGCACTAATAAAGATACGCAGTATTTT. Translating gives CSVARTNKDTQYF.

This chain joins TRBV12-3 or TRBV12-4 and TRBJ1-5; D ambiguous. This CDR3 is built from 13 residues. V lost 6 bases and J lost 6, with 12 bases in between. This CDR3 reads CASSSARPQPQHF. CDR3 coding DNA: TGTGCCAGCAGCTCCGCGAGACCTCAGCCCCAGCATTTT.

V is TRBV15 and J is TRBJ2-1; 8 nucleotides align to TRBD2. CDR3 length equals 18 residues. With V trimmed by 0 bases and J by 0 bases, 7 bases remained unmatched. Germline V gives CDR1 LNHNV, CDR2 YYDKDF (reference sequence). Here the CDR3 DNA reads TGTGCCACCAGCAGAGATCCTATTGGGACTAGCTCCTACAATGAGCAGTTCTTC. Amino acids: CATSRDPIGTSSYNEQFF. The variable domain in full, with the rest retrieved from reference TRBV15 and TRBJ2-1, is DAMVIQNPRYQVTQFGKPVTLSCSQTLNHNVMYWYQQKSSQAPKLLFHYYDKDFNNEADTPDNFQSRRPNTSFCFLDIRSPGLGDTAMYLCATSRDPIGTSSYNEQFFGPGTRLTVL.

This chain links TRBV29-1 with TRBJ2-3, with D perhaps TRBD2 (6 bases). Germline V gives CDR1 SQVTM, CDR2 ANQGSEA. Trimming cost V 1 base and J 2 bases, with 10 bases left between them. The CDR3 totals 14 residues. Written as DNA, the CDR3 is TGCAGCGTTGAAGGGAGGGAGAACACAGATACGCAGTATTTT. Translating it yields CSVEGRENTDTQYF.

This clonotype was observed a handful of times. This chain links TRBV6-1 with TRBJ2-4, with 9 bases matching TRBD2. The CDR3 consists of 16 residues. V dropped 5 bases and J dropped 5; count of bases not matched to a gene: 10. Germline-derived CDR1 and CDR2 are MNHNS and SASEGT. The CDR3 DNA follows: TGTGCCAGCAGTAAATATCCGCGGGAGGGGCAAAACATTCAGTACTTC. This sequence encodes CASSKYPREGQNIQYF.

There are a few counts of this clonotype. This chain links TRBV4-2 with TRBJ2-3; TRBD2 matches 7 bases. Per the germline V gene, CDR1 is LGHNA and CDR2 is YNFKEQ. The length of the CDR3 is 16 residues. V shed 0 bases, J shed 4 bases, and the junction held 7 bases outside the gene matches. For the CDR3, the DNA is TGTGCCAGCAGCCAAGAAGCGGGGAATCGGGCAGATACGCAGTATTTT. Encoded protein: CASSQEAGNRADTQYF.

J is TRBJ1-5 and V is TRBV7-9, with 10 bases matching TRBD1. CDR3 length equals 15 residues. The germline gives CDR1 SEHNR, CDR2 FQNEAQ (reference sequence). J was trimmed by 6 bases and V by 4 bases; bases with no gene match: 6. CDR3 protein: CASSSDRGHRQPQHF. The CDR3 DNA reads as TGTGCCAGCAGCTCCGACAGGGGGCACCGTCAGCCCCAGCATTTT.

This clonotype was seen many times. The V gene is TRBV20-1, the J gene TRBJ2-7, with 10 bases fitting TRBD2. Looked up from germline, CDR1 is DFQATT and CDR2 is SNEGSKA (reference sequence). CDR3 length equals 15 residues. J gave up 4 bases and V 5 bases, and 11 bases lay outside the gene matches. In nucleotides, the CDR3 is TGCAGTGCTGCCGGGTCTAGCGGGAGTCCGTACGAGCAGTACTTC. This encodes CSAAGSSGSPYEQYF.

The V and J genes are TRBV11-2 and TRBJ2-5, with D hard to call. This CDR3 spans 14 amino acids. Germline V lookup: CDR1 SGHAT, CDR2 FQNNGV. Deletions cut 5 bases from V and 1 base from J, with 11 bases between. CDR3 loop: CASSLRLSQETQYF. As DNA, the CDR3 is TGTGCCAGCAGCCTAAGACTGAGCCAAGAGACCCAGTACTTC.

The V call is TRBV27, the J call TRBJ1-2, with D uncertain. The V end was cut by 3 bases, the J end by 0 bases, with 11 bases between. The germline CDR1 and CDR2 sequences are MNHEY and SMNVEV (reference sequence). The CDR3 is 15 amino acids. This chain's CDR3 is CASSFFPLPNYGYTF. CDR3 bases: TGTGCCAGCAGTTTCTTCCCGTTACCTAACTATGGCTACACCTTC.

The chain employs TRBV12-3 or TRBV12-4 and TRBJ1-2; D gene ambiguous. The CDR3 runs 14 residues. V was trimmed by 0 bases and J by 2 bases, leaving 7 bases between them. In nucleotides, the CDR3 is TGTGCCAGCAGTTTAGCTCCGCAGAACTATGGCTACACCTTC. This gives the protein CASSLAPQNYGYTF.

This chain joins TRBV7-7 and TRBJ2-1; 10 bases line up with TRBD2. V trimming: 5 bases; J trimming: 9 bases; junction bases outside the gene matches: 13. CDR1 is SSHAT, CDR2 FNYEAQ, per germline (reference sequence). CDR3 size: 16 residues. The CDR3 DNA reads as TGTGCCAGCAGCCCATCCGGGACTAGCGTCGGTGGTGAGCAGTTCTTC. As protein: CASSPSGTSVGGEQFF.

The CDR3 DNA is TGTGCCAGCAGTTCCAGGACAGGAAGCATTGAAGCTTTCTTT. This translates into CASSSRTGSIEAFF. The chain recombines TRBV27 with TRBJ1-1, with TRBD1 identical over 7 bases. CDR1 and CDR2 from the germline V gene are MNHEY and SMNVEV (reference sequence). Trimming at V came to 4 bases and at J to 7 bases, leaving 9 bases not matched to a gene. There are 14 residues in the CDR3.

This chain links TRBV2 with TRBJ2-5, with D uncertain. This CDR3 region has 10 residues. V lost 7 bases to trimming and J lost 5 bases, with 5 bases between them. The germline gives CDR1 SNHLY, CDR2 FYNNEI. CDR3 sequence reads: CASKYETQYF. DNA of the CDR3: TGTGCCAGCAAGTACGAGACCCAGTACTTC.

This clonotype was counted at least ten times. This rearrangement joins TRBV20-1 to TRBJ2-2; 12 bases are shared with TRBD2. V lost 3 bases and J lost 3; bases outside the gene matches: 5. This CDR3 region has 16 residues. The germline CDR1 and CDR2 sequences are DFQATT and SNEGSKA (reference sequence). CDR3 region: CSARNLAGGDTGELFF. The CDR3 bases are TGCAGTGCTAGGAATCTAGCGGGAGGGGACACCGGGGAGCTGTTTTTT.

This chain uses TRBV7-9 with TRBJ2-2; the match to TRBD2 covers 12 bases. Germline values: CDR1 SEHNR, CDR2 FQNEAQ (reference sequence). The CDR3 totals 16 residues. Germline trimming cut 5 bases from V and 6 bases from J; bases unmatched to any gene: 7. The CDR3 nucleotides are TGTGCCAGCAGCCGCGGGACTAGCGGGTACTCCGGGGAGCTGTTTTTT. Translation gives CASSRGTSGYSGELFF.

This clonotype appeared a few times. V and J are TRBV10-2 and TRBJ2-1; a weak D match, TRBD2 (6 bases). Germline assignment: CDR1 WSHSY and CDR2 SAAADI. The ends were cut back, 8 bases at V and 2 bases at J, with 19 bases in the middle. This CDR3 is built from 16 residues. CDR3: CASAHILSGTYNEQFF. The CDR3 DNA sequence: TGCGCCAGCGCTCACATTCTTAGCGGAACCTACAATGAGCAGTTCTTC.

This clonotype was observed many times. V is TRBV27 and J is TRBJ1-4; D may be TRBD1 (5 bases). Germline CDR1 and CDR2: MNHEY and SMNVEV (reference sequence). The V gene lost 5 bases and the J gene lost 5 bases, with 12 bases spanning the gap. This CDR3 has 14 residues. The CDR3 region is CASSEGTENEKLFF. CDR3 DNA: TGTGCCAGCAGTGAAGGGACGGAGAATGAAAAACTGTTTTTT.

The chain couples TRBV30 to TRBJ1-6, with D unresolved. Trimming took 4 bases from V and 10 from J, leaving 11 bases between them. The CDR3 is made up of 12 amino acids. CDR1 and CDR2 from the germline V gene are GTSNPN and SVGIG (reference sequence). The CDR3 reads CAWTWRESPLHF. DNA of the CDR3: TGTGCCTGGACGTGGAGGGAATCACCCCTCCACTTT.

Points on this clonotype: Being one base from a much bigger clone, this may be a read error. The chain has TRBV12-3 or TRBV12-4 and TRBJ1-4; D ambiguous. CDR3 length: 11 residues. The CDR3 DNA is TGTGCCAGCGGTTTAGGCGAAAAACTGTTTTTT. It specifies CASGLGEKLFF.

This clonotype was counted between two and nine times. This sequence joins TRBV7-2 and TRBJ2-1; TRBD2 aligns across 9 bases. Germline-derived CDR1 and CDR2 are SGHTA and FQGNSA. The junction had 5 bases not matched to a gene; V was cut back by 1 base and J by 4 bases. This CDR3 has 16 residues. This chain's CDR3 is CASSLVAGGGYNEQFF. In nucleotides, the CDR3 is TGTGCCAGCAGCTTAGTTGCGGGAGGGGGGTACAATGAGCAGTTCTTC.

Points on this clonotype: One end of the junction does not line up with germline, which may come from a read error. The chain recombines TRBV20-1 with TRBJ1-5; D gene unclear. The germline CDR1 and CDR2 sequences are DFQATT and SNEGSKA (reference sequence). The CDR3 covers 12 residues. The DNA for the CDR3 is TGCAGTGCTAGACTCGGTAATCAGCCCCTGCATTTT. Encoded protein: CSARLGNQPLHF.

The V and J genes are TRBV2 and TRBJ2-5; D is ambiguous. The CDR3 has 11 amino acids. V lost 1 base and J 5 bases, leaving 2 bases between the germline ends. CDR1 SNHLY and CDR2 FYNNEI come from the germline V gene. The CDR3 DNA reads TGTGCCAGCAGTGAAGAGGAGACCCAGTACTTC. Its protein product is CASSEEETQYF.

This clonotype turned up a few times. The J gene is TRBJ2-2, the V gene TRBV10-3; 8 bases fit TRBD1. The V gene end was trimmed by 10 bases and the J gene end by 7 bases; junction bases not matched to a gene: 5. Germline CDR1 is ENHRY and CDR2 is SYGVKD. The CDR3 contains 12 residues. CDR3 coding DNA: TGTGCCACAAGGACAGGGCTCGGGGAGCTGTTTTTT. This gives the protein CATRTGLGELFF.

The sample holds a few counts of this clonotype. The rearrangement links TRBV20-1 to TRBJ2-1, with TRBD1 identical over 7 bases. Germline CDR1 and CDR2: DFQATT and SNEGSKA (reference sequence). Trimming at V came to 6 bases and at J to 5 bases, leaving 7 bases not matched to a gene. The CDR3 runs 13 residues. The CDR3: CSAGARGNNEQFF. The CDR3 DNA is TGCAGTGCCGGGGCCAGGGGGAACAATGAGCAGTTCTTC.

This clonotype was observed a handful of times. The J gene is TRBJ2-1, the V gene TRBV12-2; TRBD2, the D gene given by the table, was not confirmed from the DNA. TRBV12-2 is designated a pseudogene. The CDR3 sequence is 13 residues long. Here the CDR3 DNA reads TGTGCAAGTCGTCCTAGCGGCTACAATGAGCAGTTCTTC. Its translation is CASRPSGYNEQFF.

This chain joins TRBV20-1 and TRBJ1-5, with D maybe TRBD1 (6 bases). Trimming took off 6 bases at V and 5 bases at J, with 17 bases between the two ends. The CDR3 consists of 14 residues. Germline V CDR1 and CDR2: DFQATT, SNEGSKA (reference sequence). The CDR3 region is CSAGGGNFHQPQHF. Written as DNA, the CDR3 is TGCAGTGCGGGAGGGGGGAACTTTCATCAGCCCCAGCATTTT.